This T cell receptor beta chain was recovered during a study of response to subunit inactivated influenza vaccine. Study outcomes and limitations: Every seasonal influenza vaccination brings in few new T cells, the authors suggested.

This clonotype was seen at least ten times. Its target is unknown. Each CDR3 protein is one row after TCRdb ran MiXCR on the RT-PCR reads. The sample holds about 160,000 distinct CDR3 sequences; about 11% are singletons and the top ten take under 40%. V was pared by 5 bases and J by 3 bases, with 4 bases of the junction left unmatched. Germline CDR1 is SGHVS and CDR2 is FQNEAQ. The length of the CDR3 is 15 residues. The sequence came from a man in his fifties or sixties who received an inactivated influenza vaccine. The sequencing here drew on CD8+ T cells sorted from PBMCs, taken roughly 24 months after vaccination. V is TRBV7-8 and J is TRBJ2-7; 13 bases match TRBD2. In DNA, the CDR3 is TGTGCCAGCAGCCCATGGACTAGCGGGAGCTACGAGCAGTACTTC. As protein: CASSPWTSGSYEQYF.